One T cell receptor (beta chain) is described in this entry. This entry comes from a study of blood T cell repertoires in COVID-19. About the research overall: Collection of acute and convalescent COVID-19 samples took place in the United States, Italy and Spain.

Original handling: How many nucleated cells were present was estimated from reference gene primer amplification. Measured with immunoSEQ multiplex PCR; TCRdb has only the in-frame clones, and not every one. The DNA gave D and trimming, while V, J and clone size come from that table. The sample yields 260,000 or so clones, 75% to 85% seen once. This CDR3 has 14 amino acids. The germline V gene has CDR1 MNHEY and CDR2 SMNVEV (reference sequence). Deletions cut 1 base from V and 6 bases from J, with 13 bases between. The origin of this receptor is a woman in her sixties or seventies with acute or convalescent COVID-19. The chain carries TRBV27 and TRBJ2-7; no reliable D call. Specimen: peripheral blood. The CDR3 loop is CASSLWQSDFEQYF. In DNA form, the CDR3 reads TGTGCCAGCAGTTTATGGCAGAGCGATTTCGAGCAGTACTTC.